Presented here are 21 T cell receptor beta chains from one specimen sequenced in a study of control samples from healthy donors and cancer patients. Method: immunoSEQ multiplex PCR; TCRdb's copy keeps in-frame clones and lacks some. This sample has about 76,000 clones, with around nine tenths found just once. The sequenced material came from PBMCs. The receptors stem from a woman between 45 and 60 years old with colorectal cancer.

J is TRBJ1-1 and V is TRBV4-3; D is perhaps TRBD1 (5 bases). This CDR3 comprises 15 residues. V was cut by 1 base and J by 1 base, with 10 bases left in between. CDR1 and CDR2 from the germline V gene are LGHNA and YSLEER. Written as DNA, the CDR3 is TGCGCCAGCAGCCAAGCTGCAGGGTGGAACACTGAAGCTTTCTTT. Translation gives CASSQAAGWNTEAFF.

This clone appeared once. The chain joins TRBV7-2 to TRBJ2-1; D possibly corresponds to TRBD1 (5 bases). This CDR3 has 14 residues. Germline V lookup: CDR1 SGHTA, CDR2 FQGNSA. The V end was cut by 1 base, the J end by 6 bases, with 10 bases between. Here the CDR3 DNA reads TGTGCCAGCAGCTTAGAATGGGGCCGCAATGAGCAGTTCTTC. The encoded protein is CASSLEWGRNEQFF. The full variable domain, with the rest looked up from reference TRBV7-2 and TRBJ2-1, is GAGVSQSPSNKVTEKGKDVELRCDPISGHTALYWYRQSLGQGLEFLIYFQGNSAPDKSGLPSDRFSAERTGGSVSTLTIQRTQQEDSAVYLCASSLEWGRNEQFFGPGTRLTVL.

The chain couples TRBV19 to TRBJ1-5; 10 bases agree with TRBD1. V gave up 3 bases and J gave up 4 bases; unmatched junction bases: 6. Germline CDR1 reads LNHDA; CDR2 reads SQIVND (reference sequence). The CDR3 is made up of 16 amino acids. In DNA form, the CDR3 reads TGTGCCAGTAGTATTGGCCGGGACAGGGGAAATCAGCCCCAGCATTTT. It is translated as CASSIGRDRGNQPQHF.

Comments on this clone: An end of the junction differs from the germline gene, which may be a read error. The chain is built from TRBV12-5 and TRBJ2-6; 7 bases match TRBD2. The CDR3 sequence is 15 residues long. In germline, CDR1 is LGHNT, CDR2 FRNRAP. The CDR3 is CASGWGGTGANGLTF. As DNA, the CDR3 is TGTGCTAGTGGTTGGGGGGGGACTGGGGCCAACGGCCTGACTTTC.

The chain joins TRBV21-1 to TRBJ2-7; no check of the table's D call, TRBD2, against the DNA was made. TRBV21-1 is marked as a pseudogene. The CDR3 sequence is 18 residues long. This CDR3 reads CASSSWTSGGESSYEQYV. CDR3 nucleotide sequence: TGTGCCAGCAGCTCGTGGACTAGCGGGGGGGAGAGCTCCTACGAGCAGTACGTC.

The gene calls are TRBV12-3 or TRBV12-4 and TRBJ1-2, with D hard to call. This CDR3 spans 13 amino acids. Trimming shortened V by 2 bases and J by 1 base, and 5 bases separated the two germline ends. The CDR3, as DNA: TGTGCCAGCAGTTTAAGCGGTAACTATGGCTACACCTTC. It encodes CASSLSGNYGYTF.

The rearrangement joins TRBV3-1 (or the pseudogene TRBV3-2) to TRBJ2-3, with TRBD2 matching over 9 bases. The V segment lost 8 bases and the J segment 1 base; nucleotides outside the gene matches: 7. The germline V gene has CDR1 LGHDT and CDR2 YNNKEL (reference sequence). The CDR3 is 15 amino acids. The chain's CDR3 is CASGLSGGGTDTQYF. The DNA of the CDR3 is TGTGCCAGCGGGCTTAGCGGGGGTGGCACAGATACGCAGTATTTT.

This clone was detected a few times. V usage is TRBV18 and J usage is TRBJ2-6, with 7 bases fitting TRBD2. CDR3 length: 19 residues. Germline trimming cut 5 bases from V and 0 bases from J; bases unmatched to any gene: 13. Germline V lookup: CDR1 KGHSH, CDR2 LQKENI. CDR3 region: CASSDKAVGGSSGANVLTF. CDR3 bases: TGTGCCAGCTCAGACAAAGCGGTCGGGGGGAGCTCTGGGGCCAACGTCCTGACTTTC.

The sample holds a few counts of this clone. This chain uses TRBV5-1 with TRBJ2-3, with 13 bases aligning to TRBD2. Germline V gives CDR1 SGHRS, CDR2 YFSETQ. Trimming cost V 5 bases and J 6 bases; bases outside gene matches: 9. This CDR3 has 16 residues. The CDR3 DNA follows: TGCGCCAGCAGGGCCGGACTAGCGGGGGCCGGGGATACGCAGTATTTT. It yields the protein CASRAGLAGAGDTQYF.

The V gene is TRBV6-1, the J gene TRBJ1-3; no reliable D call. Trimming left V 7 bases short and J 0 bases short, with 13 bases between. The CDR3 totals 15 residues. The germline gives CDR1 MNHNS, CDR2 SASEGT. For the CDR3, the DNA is TGTGCCAGCACCCTCTGGGCAACCTCTGGAAACACCATATATTTT. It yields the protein CASTLWATSGNTIYF.

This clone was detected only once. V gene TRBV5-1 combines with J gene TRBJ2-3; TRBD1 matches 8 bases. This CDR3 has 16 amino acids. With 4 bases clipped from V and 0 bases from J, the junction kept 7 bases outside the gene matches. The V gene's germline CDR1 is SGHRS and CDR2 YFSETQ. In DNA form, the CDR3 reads TGCGCCAGCAGCCCTCGGACAGGGCCCAGCACAGATACGCAGTATTTT. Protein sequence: CASSPRTGPSTDTQYF.

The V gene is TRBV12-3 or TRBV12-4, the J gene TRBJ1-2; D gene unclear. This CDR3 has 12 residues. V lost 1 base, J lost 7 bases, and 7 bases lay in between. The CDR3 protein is CASSLGVVGYTF. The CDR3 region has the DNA TGTGCCAGCAGTTTAGGGGTGGTTGGCTACACCTTC.

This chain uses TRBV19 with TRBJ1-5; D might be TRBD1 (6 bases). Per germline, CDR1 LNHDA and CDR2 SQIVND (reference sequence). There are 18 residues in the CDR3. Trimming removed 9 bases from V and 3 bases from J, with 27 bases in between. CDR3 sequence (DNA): TGTGCCAGCACAAGTACAGGGAGGGTTCTATATGACAATCAGCCCCAGCATTTT. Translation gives CASTSTGRVLYDNQPQHF.

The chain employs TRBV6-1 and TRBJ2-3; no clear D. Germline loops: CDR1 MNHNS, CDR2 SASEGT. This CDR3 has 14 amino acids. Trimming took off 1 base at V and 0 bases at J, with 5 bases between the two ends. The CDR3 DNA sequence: TGTGCCAGCAGTGAAGGTGGCAGCACAGATACGCAGTATTTT. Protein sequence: CASSEGGSTDTQYF.

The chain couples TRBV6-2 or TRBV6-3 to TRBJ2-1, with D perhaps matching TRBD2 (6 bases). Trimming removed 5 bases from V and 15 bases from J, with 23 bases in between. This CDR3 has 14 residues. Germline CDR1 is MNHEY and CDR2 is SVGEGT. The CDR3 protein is CASSRPRGEPGSFF. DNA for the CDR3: TGTGCCAGCAGTCGTCCGCGGGGCGAACCAGGTTCGTTCTTC.

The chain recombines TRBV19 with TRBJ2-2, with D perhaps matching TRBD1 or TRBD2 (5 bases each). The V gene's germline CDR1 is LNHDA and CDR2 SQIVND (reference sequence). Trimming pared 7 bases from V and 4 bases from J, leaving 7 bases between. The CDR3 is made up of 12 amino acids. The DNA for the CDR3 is TGTGCCAGTACGGGACGCACCGGGGAGCTGTTTTTT. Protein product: CASTGRTGELFF.

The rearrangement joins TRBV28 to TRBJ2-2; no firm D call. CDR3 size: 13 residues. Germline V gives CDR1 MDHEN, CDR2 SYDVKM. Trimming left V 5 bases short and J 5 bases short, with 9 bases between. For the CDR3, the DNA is TGTGCCAGCAGTCTACCCGGGACCGGGGAGCTGTTTTTT. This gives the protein CASSLPGTGELFF.

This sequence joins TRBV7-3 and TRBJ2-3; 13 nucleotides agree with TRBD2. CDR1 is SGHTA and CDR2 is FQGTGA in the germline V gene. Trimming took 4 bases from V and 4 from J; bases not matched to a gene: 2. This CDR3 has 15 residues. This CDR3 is CASSSGTSGADTQYF. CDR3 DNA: TGTGCCAGCAGCTCAGGGACTAGCGGGGCAGATACGCAGTATTTT.

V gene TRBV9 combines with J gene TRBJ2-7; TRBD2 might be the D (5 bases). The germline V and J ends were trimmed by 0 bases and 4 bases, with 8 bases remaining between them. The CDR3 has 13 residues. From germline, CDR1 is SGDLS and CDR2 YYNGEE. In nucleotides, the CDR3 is TGTGCCAGCAGCGTAGCACCGGGGTACGAGCAGTACGTC. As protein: CASSVAPGYEQYV.

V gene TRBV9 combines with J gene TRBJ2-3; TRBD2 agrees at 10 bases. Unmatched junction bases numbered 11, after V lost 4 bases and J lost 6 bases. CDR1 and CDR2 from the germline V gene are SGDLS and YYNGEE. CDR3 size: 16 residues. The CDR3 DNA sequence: TGTGCCAGCAGCACACCTAGAGCGGGGGGGCCCGATACGCAGTATTTT. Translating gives CASSTPRAGGPDTQYF.

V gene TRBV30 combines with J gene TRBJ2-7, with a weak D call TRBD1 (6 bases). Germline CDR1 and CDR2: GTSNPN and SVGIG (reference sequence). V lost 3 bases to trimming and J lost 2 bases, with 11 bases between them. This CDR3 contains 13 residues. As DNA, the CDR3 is TGTGCCTGGAGCGGGGACATGACCTACGAGCAGTACGTC. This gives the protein CAWSGDMTYEQYV.